Below, 26 T cell receptor beta chains from the same sample are listed, as sequenced in a study of CD8 T cells in ankylosing spondylitis. Using its own MiXCR run on the 5' RACE reads, TCRdb lists one record per CDR3 protein. Of 250,000 to 350,000 distinct CDR3 sequences listed, over 15% are singletons. Sequenced: blood, either unsorted or a sorted T cell fraction (not recorded which). The receptors here all came from a male donor with ankylosing spondylitis or in good health (not recorded which).

This sequence joins TRBV5-1 and TRBJ2-2; D call uncertain. Deletions cut 3 bases from V and 6 bases from J, with 6 bases between. Germline CDR1 SGHRS, CDR2 YFSETQ. The CDR3 consists of 12 residues. The CDR3 nucleotides read TGCGCCAGCAGCTCCCAAGCCGGGGAGCTGTTTTTT. Its protein product is CASSSQAGELFF.

Ten or more counts support this clonotype. This rearrangement joins TRBV29-1 to TRBJ2-1; TRBD1 matches 7 bases. CDR1 and CDR2 (germline): SQVTM, ANQGSEA. V trimming: 4 bases; J trimming: 14 bases; junction bases outside the gene matches: 8. The CDR3 covers 11 residues. The CDR3 nucleotides are TGCAGCGTTGCCTTTCAAGGACAGGAGTTCTTC. This translates into CSVAFQGQEFF.

The chain uses TRBV5-1 and TRBJ2-7, with 8 nucleotides matching TRBD1. The CDR3 sequence is 13 residues long. V was clipped by 2 bases and J by 6 bases; unmatched bases: 4. Germline CDR1 reads SGHRS; CDR2 reads YFSETQ. DNA of the CDR3: TGCGCCAGCAGCTTCACAGGGGGATCCGAGCAGTACGTC. Translation gives CASSFTGGSEQYV.

This sequence joins TRBV3-1 and TRBJ2-5, with 10 positions matching TRBD2. The germline gives CDR1 LGHDT, CDR2 YNNKEL (reference sequence). The V gene end was trimmed by 2 bases and the J gene end by 5 bases; junction bases not matched to a gene: 11. The CDR3 totals 17 residues. The CDR3 nucleotides are TGTGCCAGCAGCCAACAGAACAGCGGGAGGGCCGGTGAGACCCAGTACTTC. Protein product: CASSQQNSGRAGETQYF.

The rearrangement links TRBV28 to TRBJ1-5; D is possibly TRBD1 (6 bases). The CDR3 runs to 16 residues. Germline V gives CDR1 MDHEN, CDR2 SYDVKM. V gave up 6 bases and J gave up 4 bases, with 19 bases separating them. For the CDR3, the DNA is TGTGCCAGCAGCCGCCGTGTAGGGACACTGAATCAGCCCCAGCATTTT. Amino acid sequence: CASSRRVGTLNQPQHF.

The chain uses TRBV29-1 and TRBJ2-5; 10 bases map to TRBD1. Germline CDR1 SQVTM, CDR2 ANQGSEA. The CDR3 is 12 residues long. The V segment lost 7 bases and the J segment 7 bases; nucleotides outside the gene matches: 6. The CDR3 region is CSGDRGSATQYF. CDR3 sequence (DNA): TGCAGCGGGGACAGGGGATCAGCGACCCAGTACTTC.

The V gene is TRBV20-1, the J gene TRBJ2-3, with 9 positions matching TRBD2. J was trimmed by 2 bases and V by 0 bases; bases with no gene match: 12. CDR3 length: 18 amino acids. Germline V gene sequence: CDR1 DFQATT, CDR2 SNEGSKA (reference sequence). CDR3 sequence reads: CSARDLSGRQYHTDTQYF. The DNA for the CDR3 is TGCAGTGCTAGAGATCTCAGCGGGAGGCAGTACCACACAGATACGCAGTATTTT.

The chain has TRBV29-1 and TRBJ2-1; unclear D gene. Per germline, CDR1 SQVTM and CDR2 ANQGSEA. This CDR3 has 11 amino acids. The CDR3 DNA follows: TGCGCGGCGCGTCCCTACAATGAGCAGTTCTTC. It yields the protein CAARPYNEQFF.

This clonotype was found a few times. This chain uses TRBV21-1 with TRBJ2-3; the table calls TRBD2, which could not be checked here. TRBV21-1 is classified as a pseudogene. The CDR3 is 14 amino acids. CDR3 in DNA: TGTGCCAGCAGGTGTAAGGGGCCCCCAGATACGCAGTATTTT. It codes for CASRCKGPPDTQYF.

In its sample, this clonotype was seen many times. J is TRBJ2-5 and V is TRBV29-1; D gene uncertain. CDR3 length: 11 amino acids. Germline V gene sequence: CDR1 SQVTM, CDR2 ANQGSEA. CDR3 nucleotide sequence: TGCATTTCCGTGTTTGGGGAGACCCAGTACTTC. Translation gives CISVFGETQYF.

The table lists this clonotype with many counts. The chain has TRBV7-6 and TRBJ1-5, with TRBD1 matching 7 bases. CDR1 is SGHVS and CDR2 is FNYEAQ in the germline V gene. CDR3 length: 17 amino acids. The trim removed 2 bases at V and 0 bases at J, leaving 7 bases unmatched. Here the CDR3 reads CASSLFAGGISNQPQHF. DNA for the CDR3: TGTGCCAGCAGCTTATTTGCAGGGGGGATTAGCAATCAGCCCCAGCATTTT.

This clonotype was observed at least ten times. One end of the junction fails to match germline, which may point to a read error. V and J are TRBV7-7 and TRBJ2-2; D is unclear. Germline values: CDR1 SSHAT, CDR2 FNYEAQ (reference sequence). This CDR3 has 13 residues. The CDR3 DNA follows: TGTGCCAGCAGTTTAGAACGGACCGGGGAGCTGTTTTTT. Encoded protein: CASSLERTGELFF.

Ten or more counts support this clonotype. The V call is TRBV12-3 or TRBV12-4, the J call TRBJ2-1; D not certain. The CDR3 runs to 12 residues. The ends were cut back, 3 bases at V and 6 bases at J, with 6 bases in the middle. In nucleotides, the CDR3 is TGTGCCAGCAGTTTTTTCCGCAATGAGCAGTTCTTC. It translates to CASSFFRNEQFF.

The V and J genes are TRBV6-1 and TRBJ2-3; tentative D call: TRBD2 (6 bases). This CDR3 is built from 12 residues. Between the trimmed V and J ends, which lost 8 bases and 4 bases, there was a span of 10 bases. Germline V gene sequence: CDR1 MNHNS, CDR2 SASEGT. The chain's CDR3 is CASSGVPDTQYF. As DNA, the CDR3 is TGTGCCAGCTCGGGGGTGCCAGATACGCAGTATTTT.

This clonotype has a handful of counts. The chain links TRBV6-1 to TRBJ2-2; the D gene is possibly TRBD1 (6 bases). Deletions cut 6 bases from V and 1 base from J, with 9 bases between. The CDR3 is 14 residues long. Per the germline V gene, CDR1 is MNHNS and CDR2 is SASEGT. The CDR3 loop is CASRLTGNTGELFF. The CDR3 DNA sequence: TGTGCCAGCAGGTTGACAGGGAACACCGGGGAGCTGTTTTTT.

The chain combines TRBV3-1 with TRBJ2-7; TRBD1 might be the D (7 bases). The germline CDR1 and CDR2 sequences are LGHDT and YNNKEL (reference sequence). The CDR3 contains 14 residues. V was cut by 3 bases and J by 6 bases, with 15 bases left in between. CDR3 protein: CASSQGQRAGEQYV. CDR3 DNA: TGTGCCAGCAGCCAGGGACAGCGGGCCGGCGAGCAGTACGTC.

V is TRBV7-2 and J is TRBJ1-5; D is unresolved. V was pared by 0 bases and J by 4 bases, with 4 bases between. Germline CDR1 is SGHTA and CDR2 is FQGNSA. This CDR3 is built from 13 residues. CDR3 residues: CASSLAENQPQHF. The CDR3 DNA is TGTGCCAGCAGCTTAGCAGAAAATCAGCCCCAGCATTTT.

There are a few counts of this clonotype. V gene TRBV28 combines with J gene TRBJ2-7; weak D call: TRBD1 (6 bases). The CDR3 contains 14 residues. Trimming took 2 bases from V and 0 from J, leaving 8 bases between them. In germline, CDR1 is MDHEN, CDR2 SYDVKM. The CDR3 DNA follows: TGTGCCAGCAGTTTAGGGACACGCTCCTACGAGCAGTACGTC. Translated, it gives CASSLGTRSYEQYV.

This clonotype was recorded many times. This sequence joins TRBV29-1 and TRBJ1-1; 8 bases fit TRBD1. Trimming took 7 bases from V and 5 from J; bases not matched to a gene: 9. Germline values: CDR1 SQVTM, CDR2 ANQGSEA. The CDR3 consists of 13 residues. CDR3 sequence: CSAEQGARTEAFF. Written as DNA, the CDR3 is TGCAGCGCCGAGCAGGGGGCGCGGACTGAAGCTTTCTTT. The full variable domain, completed using reference TRBV29-1 and TRBJ1-1, is SAVISQKPSRDICQRGTSLTIQCQVDSQVTMMFWYRQQPGQSLTLIATANQGSEATYESGFVIDKFPISRPNLTFSTLTVSNMSPEDSSIYLCSAEQGARTEAFFGQGTRLTVV.

The chain uses TRBV6-1 and TRBJ1-5, with 11 nucleotides matching TRBD1. V lost 6 bases and J lost 8; bases outside the gene matches: 9. The germline CDR1 and CDR2 sequences are MNHNS and SASEGT. This CDR3 has 15 residues. CDR3 loop: CASRPADRGRKPQHF. The DNA of the CDR3 is TGTGCCAGCAGGCCCGCGGACAGGGGGCGTAAGCCCCAGCATTTT.

This clonotype appeared a few times. V usage is TRBV5-1 and J usage is TRBJ1-1, with D unresolved. This CDR3 has 14 amino acids. The germline gives CDR1 SGHRS, CDR2 YFSETQ. Trimming shortened V by 0 bases and J by 0 bases, and 6 bases separated the two germline ends. The CDR3 is CASSLELLNTEAFF. CDR3 DNA: TGCGCCAGCAGCTTGGAACTGTTGAACACTGAAGCTTTCTTT.

This clonotype turned up a few times. This sequence joins TRBV11-2 and TRBJ2-1; TRBD1 matches at 12 bases. The CDR3 totals 16 residues. Germline CDR1 reads SGHAT; CDR2 reads FQNNGV. V was clipped by 8 bases and J by 0 bases; unmatched bases: 5. The CDR3 DNA reads TGTGCCAGCGGGACAGGGGGCGCGGGCTCCTACAATGAGCAGTTCTTC. This encodes CASGTGGAGSYNEQFF.

CDR3 residues: CASSQGRTSGGLYNEQFF. In DNA, the CDR3 is TGTGCCAGCAGCCAAGGACGGACTAGCGGGGGCCTTTACAATGAGCAGTTCTTC. The chain has TRBV4-2 and TRBJ2-1, with TRBD2 matching over 13 bases. The CDR3 extends over 18 amino acids. V shed 1 base, J shed 4 bases, and the junction held 7 bases outside the gene matches. Germline CDR1 and CDR2: LGHNA and YNFKEQ.

This clonotype was seen a few times. The chain uses TRBV12-3 or TRBV12-4 and TRBJ2-5; 8 bases map to TRBD1. This CDR3 has 15 residues. Unmatched junction bases numbered 12, after V lost 5 bases and J lost 7 bases. Here the CDR3 DNA reads TGTGCCAGCAGTACAGGACAGGGCACCCAGGGGACCCAGTACTTC. It specifies CASSTGQGTQGTQYF.

This chain connects TRBV15 to TRBJ2-1; D unclear. The germline CDR1 and CDR2 sequences are LNHNV and YYDKDF (reference sequence). The CDR3 covers 15 residues. The V gene lost 5 bases and the J gene lost 4 bases, with 15 bases spanning the gap. For the CDR3, the DNA is TGTGCCACCAGCCTAAGGCAGGAGCCGTACAATGAGCAGTTCTTC. As protein: CATSLRQEPYNEQFF. The full variable domain, in which reference TRBV15 and TRBJ2-1 provide the parts outside the CDR3, is DAMVIQNPRYQVTQFGKPVTLSCSQTLNHNVMYWYQQKSSQAPKLLFHYYDKDFNNEADTPDNFQSRRPNTSFCFLDIRSPGLGDTAMYLCATSLRQEPYNEQFFGPGTRLTVL.

This clonotype has more than one count but fewer than ten. The CDR3 reads CASSVRTSGNTGELFF. The DNA for the CDR3 is TGTGCCAGCAGCGTCCGGACTAGCGGAAACACCGGGGAGCTGTTTTTT. The chain combines TRBV9 with TRBJ2-2; 10 bases fit TRBD2. V lost 2 bases, J lost 2 bases, and 3 bases stayed unmatched. CDR3 length: 16 residues. CDR1 is SGDLS, CDR2 YYNGEE, per germline.